The 21 T cell receptor beta chains below come from one sample, sequenced in a study of T-cell memory formation after mild COVID-19. TCRdb used MiXCR to reprocess the 5' RACE reads, holding one entry per CDR3 protein. In the table there are around 340,000 distinct CDR3 sequences, about an eighth of which are singletons. Sequences were obtained from PBMCs or a T cell subset sorted from them (not recorded which). Every receptor here comes from a man younger than 30 who had mild COVID-19 (a few samples of this study predate the infection). Cell type and time point are not known.

This clonotype was seen only a few times. V is TRBV5-5 and J is TRBJ1-3; no firm D call. The germline gives CDR1 SGHKS, CDR2 YYEKEE (reference sequence). V lost 0 bases and J 4 bases, leaving 8 bases between the germline ends. The CDR3 totals 14 residues. The CDR3: CASSLVREGNTIYF. For the CDR3, the DNA is TGTGCCAGCAGCTTGGTTAGGGAGGGAAACACCATATATTTT.

This clonotype has a handful of counts. The chain links TRBV6-1 to TRBJ2-7; D uncertain. Germline V gene sequence: CDR1 MNHNS, CDR2 SASEGT. The CDR3 is 12 residues long. V was clipped by 4 bases and J by 5 bases, with 9 bases between them. The CDR3 DNA reads TGTGCCAGCAGTGCCCCTAACCACGAGCAGTACTTC. Its protein is CASSAPNHEQYF.

The table lists this clonotype with a few counts. The chain links TRBV7-2 to TRBJ2-5; no reliable D call. The V end was cut by 1 base, the J end by 5 bases, with 11 bases between. CDR1 is SGHTA, CDR2 FQGNSA, per germline. The CDR3 consists of 14 residues. CDR3 sequence reads: CASSLGVKMETQYF. DNA for the CDR3: TGTGCCAGCAGCTTAGGGGTAAAGATGGAGACCCAGTACTTC.

This clonotype was found a few times. V usage is TRBV5-1 and J usage is TRBJ2-3; TRBD1 matches 7 bases. The V and J ends lost 4 bases and 3 bases, in that order; junction bases with no gene match: 5. The CDR3 spans 14 residues. The germline V gene encodes CDR1 SGHRS and CDR2 YFSETQ. CDR3 region: CASSPLQGTDTQYF. In nucleotides, the CDR3 is TGCGCCAGCAGCCCCCTACAGGGGACAGATACGCAGTATTTT.

This clonotype has only a few counts. The gene calls are TRBV7-9 and TRBJ2-6; either TRBD1 or TRBD2 may supply D (5 bases each). The V gene lost 7 bases and the J gene lost 4 bases, with 23 bases spanning the gap. Germline V gives CDR1 SEHNR, CDR2 FQNEAQ (reference sequence). The CDR3 sequence is 18 residues long. CDR3: CASNSRDGRGSGANVLTF. The CDR3 DNA reads as TGTGCCAGCAACTCTCGGGACGGTAGGGGCTCCGGGGCCAACGTCCTGACTTTC.

This clonotype came up a few times. The J gene is TRBJ1-1, the V gene TRBV7-3, with TRBD1 as a possible D gene (6 bases). Germline V gene lookup returns CDR1 SGHTA and CDR2 FQGTGA. The CDR3 covers 14 residues. Trimming stripped 2 bases from V and 0 bases from J, with 7 bases between. The CDR3 region is CASSLSGVNTEAFF. The CDR3, as DNA: TGTGCCAGCAGCTTATCAGGGGTGAACACTGAAGCTTTCTTT.

This clonotype has only a few counts. V is TRBV6-2 or TRBV6-3 and J is TRBJ2-7; D is ambiguous. Germline lookup yields CDR1 MNHEY and CDR2 SVGEGT. Deletions cut 6 bases from V and 3 bases from J, with 18 bases between. CDR3 length: 15 residues. The DNA for the CDR3 is TGTGCCAGCAGACCGCTGAAAAAAACACTCTACGAGCAGTACTTC. Amino acids: CASRPLKKTLYEQYF.

The rearrangement joins TRBV5-1 to TRBJ1-1; D is undetermined. The CDR3 runs 14 residues. CDR1 and CDR2 (germline): SGHRS, YFSETQ. V lost 4 bases, J lost 4 bases, and 14 bases lay in between. The CDR3 region has the DNA TGCGCCAGCAGCGCTGGTGTTGGTGGCACTGAAGCTTTCTTT. Protein product: CASSAGVGGTEAFF.

The rearrangement uses TRBV7-2 and TRBJ2-2; unclear D gene. CDR1 is SGHTA, CDR2 FQGNSA, per germline. This CDR3 region has 15 residues. V was clipped by 1 base and J by 1 base, with 7 bases between them. CDR3 coding DNA: TGTGCCAGCAGCTTAGATGGGTTGAACACCGGGGAGCTGTTTTTT. Translated: CASSLDGLNTGELFF.

The chain employs TRBV4-2 and TRBJ2-3; D may be TRBD2 (7 bases). The CDR3 runs to 16 residues. The ends were cut back, 1 base at V and 1 base at J, with 12 bases in the middle. Germline assignment: CDR1 LGHNA and CDR2 YNFKEQ. The CDR3: CASSQGEGGGTDTQYF. CDR3 nucleotides: TGTGCCAGCAGCCAAGGAGAGGGGGGGGGCACAGATACGCAGTATTTT.

This clonotype showed up just a few times. The chain recombines TRBV6-1 with TRBJ1-2, with 7 bases fitting TRBD1. Germline V gene sequence: CDR1 MNHNS, CDR2 SASEGT. After removal of 3 bases from V and 4 bases from J, the junction contained 8 bases not matched to a gene. The CDR3 is made up of 15 amino acids. The CDR3 DNA follows: TGTGCCAGCAGTGACCTGGGACAGAGAGCCTATGGCTACACCTTC. Residues: CASSDLGQRAYGYTF.

This chain links TRBV7-2 with TRBJ2-4, with D hard to call. CDR3 length: 15 residues. The V end was cut by 1 base, the J end by 6 bases, with 13 bases between. Germline CDR1 SGHTA, CDR2 FQGNSA. The CDR3 loop reads CASSLDRPVPNIQYF. DNA for the CDR3: TGTGCCAGCAGCTTAGATCGGCCAGTCCCAAACATTCAGTACTTC.

This clonotype was seen only a few times. The chain has TRBV11-3 and TRBJ1-2; D gene unclear. Germline V lookup: CDR1 SGHNT, CDR2 YENEEA. This CDR3 region has 10 residues. CDR3 DNA sequence: TGTGCTGCCCCGTCGGATGGCTACACCTTC. Translation: CAAPSDGYTF.

In the case of this clonotype: One junction end does not reproduce the germline sequence, and a read error may be involved. The rearrangement links TRBV15 to TRBJ2-1; D remains ambiguous. Germline-derived CDR1 and CDR2 are LNHNV and YYDKDF (reference sequence). This CDR3 has 13 residues. The CDR3 DNA reads as TGTGCCACCAGAAGAGATGAATGGATCGAGCAGTTCTTC. Its translation: CATRRDEWIEQFF.

CDR3 sequence reads: CASSHDNAEQYF. The CDR3 coding sequence is TGTGCCAGCAGTCACGACAACGCCGAGCAGTACTTC. The chain uses TRBV6-6 and TRBJ2-7; D remains ambiguous. V lost 5 bases, J lost 6 bases, and 11 bases lay in between. The CDR3 sequence is 12 residues long. Germline V gene data show CDR1 as MNHNY and CDR2 as SVGAGI (reference sequence).

This chain connects TRBV5-1 to TRBJ1-2; TRBD1 aligns across 8 bases. CDR3 size: 12 residues. Trimming removed 4 bases from V and 12 bases from J; junction bases left unmatched: 8. CDR1 and CDR2 from the germline V gene are SGHRS and YFSETQ. The CDR3 is CASSPDREGNTF. DNA of the CDR3: TGCGCCAGCAGCCCGGACAGGGAGGGAAACACCTTC.

This clonotype has a handful of counts. J is TRBJ1-1 and V is TRBV12-5; D might be TRBD1 (5 bases). V was clipped by 7 bases and J by 4 bases, with 16 bases between them. The CDR3 consists of 14 residues. Germline values: CDR1 LGHNT, CDR2 FRNRAP. CDR3 nucleotide sequence: TGTGCTAGTGCCCCGGCAGGGAGGGCCACTGAAGCTTTCTTT. Translating it yields CASAPAGRATEAFF.

This clonotype was picked up a small number of times. Here the CDR3 reads CSGRERGTGELFF. The CDR3 coding sequence is TGCAGCGGCCGGGAAAGGGGCACCGGGGAGCTGTTTTTT. V and J are TRBV29-1 and TRBJ2-2; TRBD1 or TRBD2 may be the D gene (5 bases each). Trimming cost V 7 bases and J 4 bases, with 13 bases left between them. CDR3 size: 13 residues. Germline-derived CDR1 and CDR2 are SQVTM and ANQGSEA.

This chain uses TRBV20-1 with TRBJ2-5, with 10 bases aligning to TRBD2. CDR1 is DFQATT and CDR2 is SNEGSKA in the germline V gene (reference sequence). Trimming cost V 1 base and J 2 bases; bases outside gene matches: 4. The CDR3 loop spans 15 amino acids. DNA of the CDR3: TGCAGTGCTAGAGCGTCGACTAGCGGGCAAGAGACCCAGTACTTC. Translation: CSARASTSGQETQYF.

This clonotype was recorded a few times. The gene calls are TRBV5-5 and TRBJ1-2; D gene ambiguous. Germline V gene lookup returns CDR1 SGHKS and CDR2 YYEKEE (reference sequence). Deletions cut 3 bases from V and 3 bases from J, with 9 bases between. The CDR3 runs to 13 residues. This CDR3 is CASSWQRDYGYTF. The CDR3 DNA follows: TGTGCCAGCAGCTGGCAAAGGGACTATGGCTACACCTTC.

This rearrangement joins TRBV7-9 to TRBJ1-3; D uncertain. Trimming took 3 bases from V and 0 from J, leaving 12 bases between them. Germline assignment: CDR1 SEHNR and CDR2 FQNEAQ (reference sequence). CDR3 size: 16 residues. The CDR3 nucleotides read TGTGCCAGCAGCTTGGGCGGGGAGAGCTCTGGAAACACCATATATTTT. Encoded protein: CASSLGGESSGNTIYF.